This TCR beta chain was identified during a study of Graves' ophthalmopathy and Graves' hyperthyroidism. Broader study findings: The model's prediction of ophthalmopathy progression had approximately 67% sensitivity and roughly 72% specificity. Most expanded thyroid clonotypes above 0.001 frequency also appeared in blood.

Details on this clonotype: What it binds is unknown.

RNA transcripts provided the template for amplifying TCR beta CDR3 regions. RT-PCR was first run with HTBI primers, then multiplex PCR in a second round. TCRdb passed the multiplex PCR reads through MiXCR, listing each CDR3 protein once. This sample yields more than 1,000,000 distinct CDR3 sequences, of which around a third are seen a single time; 11% belongs to the top ten. Germline V CDR1 and CDR2: MGHDK, SYGVNS. The V end was cut by 6 bases, the J end by 5 bases, with 22 bases between. The CDR3 is made up of 16 amino acids. Other autoimmune disease, uncontrolled infection, pregnancy and lactation led to exclusion.

The TCR sequence derives from an adult man with Graves' hyperthyroidism. Sequenced: peripheral blood or thyroid tissue (not recorded which). The chain is built from TRBV25-1 and TRBJ1-1, with D possibly matching TRBD1 (5 bases). Here the CDR3 reads CASRPGPPAEWTEAFF. The CDR3 DNA reads as TGTGCCAGCAGACCGGGACCGCCGGCGGAATGGACTGAAGCTTTCTTT.